This T cell receptor (beta chain) was captured by sequencing in a study of T cell responses to AZD1222 COVID-19 vaccine. On the study more broadly: The analysis combined second doses at about 4 or about 12 weeks.

Study-wide results and caveats: Repertoire samples came only from after the peak T cell response. In a largely white British group with more females than males, clonal diversity was possibly underestimated.

Sequencing was performed with immunoSEQ multiplex PCR; in TCRdb, only in-frame clones are kept and a portion is missing. The table includes around 140,000 clones, roughly 90% detected once. Comments on this clone: Antigen unknown.

Germline values: CDR1 SGHRS, CDR2 YFSETQ. The CDR3 totals 14 residues. The ends were cut back, 2 bases at V and 2 bases at J, with 9 bases in the middle. V gene TRBV5-1 combines with J gene TRBJ2-3; D assignment may be TRBD1 or TRBD2 (5 bases each). Sequencing used peripheral blood, obtained on day 0 of AZD1222 vaccination. The sequence derives from an adult in good health. The CDR3 protein is CASSLLGDTDTQYF. CDR3 DNA sequence: TGCGCCAGCAGCTTACTAGGGGACACAGATACGCAGTATTTT.